These 27 T cell receptor beta chains originate from one sample sequenced in a study of siplizumab effects on memory and regulatory T cells. Data came from immunoSEQ multiplex PCR; TCRdb stores just in-frame clones and leaves some out. The sample holds 70,000 to 100,000 clones, around 97% seen once. Sequences were obtained from naive CD4+ T cells sorted from blood. These receptors came from a human donor in good health.

The chain joins TRBV28 to TRBJ2-5; D is perhaps TRBD2 (7 bases). V shed 4 bases and J shed 5 bases, with 14 bases lying between them. This CDR3 spans 14 amino acids. Germline assignment: CDR1 MDHEN and CDR2 SYDVKM. The CDR3 sequence: CASSSPGRGETQYF. For the CDR3, the DNA is TGTGCCAGCAGTTCGCCGGGGAGGGGGGAGACCCAGTACTTC.

This chain joins TRBV7-2 and TRBJ1-2; D might be TRBD1 (6 bases). The CDR3 spans 14 residues. Between the trimmed V and J ends, which lost 3 bases and 7 bases, there was a span of 15 bases. CDR1 is SGHTA, CDR2 FQGNSA, per germline. The CDR3 sequence: CASSLGAAPLGYTF. The CDR3 DNA follows: TGTGCCAGCAGCTTGGGGGCCGCCCCTCTTGGCTACACCTTC.

This chain links TRBV6-5 with TRBJ1-5; TRBD1 agrees at 7 bases. V dropped 6 bases and J dropped 4; count of bases not matched to a gene: 9. CDR3 size: 15 residues. CDR1 is MNHEY, CDR2 SVGAGI, per germline. In nucleotides, the CDR3 is TGTGCCAGCAGCAGCGGGACAGAACTAAATCAGCCCCAGCATTTT. Amino acid sequence: CASSSGTELNQPQHF.

This chain links TRBV6-5 with TRBJ1-1; D is unresolved. In germline, CDR1 is MNHEY, CDR2 SVGAGI. V was clipped by 0 bases and J by 6 bases, with 11 bases between them. The length of the CDR3 is 14 residues. CDR3 region: CASSYSVPRSEAFF. Here the CDR3 DNA reads TGTGCCAGCAGTTACTCAGTCCCCAGGTCTGAAGCTTTCTTT.

The genes are TRBV7-5 and TRBJ1-2; the D segment call TRBD1 is taken from the table without a DNA check. TRBV7-5 is labeled a pseudogene. The CDR3 totals 16 residues. CDR3 residues: CVRSKTGGRKDYGYTF. The CDR3 DNA reads TGTGTCAGGTCAAAGACAGGGGGCCGGAAGGATTATGGCTACACCTTC.

This clone was found once. V and J are TRBV5-4 and TRBJ2-3; D not certain. V shed 0 bases and J shed 1 base, with 6 bases lying between them. This CDR3 has 14 residues. CDR1 and CDR2 (germline): SGHNT, YYREEE (reference sequence). CDR3 nucleotides: TGTGCCAGCAGCTTGGCCAGCGGCACAGATACGCAGTATTTT. Translation gives CASSLASGTDTQYF.

A single count supports this clone. V gene TRBV5-8 combines with J gene TRBJ1-1; 7 bases are a match to TRBD1. This CDR3 has 15 residues. V lost 5 bases and J lost 3; bases outside the gene matches: 10. Per the germline V gene, CDR1 is SGHTS and CDR2 is YDEGEE. CDR3 loop: CASRLPGGSYTEAFF. CDR3 sequence (DNA): TGTGCCAGCAGATTGCCAGGGGGGAGTTACACTGAAGCTTTCTTT.

This clone was seen a single time. The chain links TRBV5-1 to TRBJ1-6; D perhaps matches TRBD1 (5 bases). Trimming pared 0 bases from V and 13 bases from J, leaving 26 bases between. Germline lookup yields CDR1 SGHRS and CDR2 YFSETQ. This CDR3 region has 18 residues. The CDR3 loop is CASSLAASQGENFLPLHF. DNA for the CDR3: TGCGCCAGCAGCTTGGCCGCCTCTCAGGGAGAGAATTTTCTCCCCCTCCACTTT. The full variable domain, rest sourced from reference TRBV5-1 and TRBJ1-6, is KAGVTQTPRYLIKTRGQQVTLSCSPISGHRSVSWYQQTPGQGLQFLFEYFSETQRNKGNFPGRFSGRQFSNSRSEMNVSTLELGDSALYLCASSLAASQGENFLPLHFGNGTRLTVT.

This clone was picked up a small number of times. The chain couples TRBV19 to TRBJ2-7, with TRBD2 matching over 14 bases. V dropped 6 bases and J dropped 7; count of bases not matched to a gene: 11. Germline V CDR1 and CDR2: LNHDA, SQIVND (reference sequence). The CDR3 runs to 16 residues. CDR3 amino acids: CASSQRLAGGPGEQYF. CDR3 sequence (DNA): TGTGCCAGTAGCCAACGACTAGCGGGGGGGCCGGGGGAGCAGTACTTC.

The chain employs TRBV11-2 and TRBJ1-2; D is possibly TRBD1 (6 bases). Trimming stripped 2 bases from V and 2 bases from J, with 12 bases between. Germline-derived CDR1 and CDR2 are SGHAT and FQNNGV. CDR3 length equals 15 residues. CDR3 in DNA: TGTGCCAGCAGCTTACAGTGGGACACCAACTATGGCTACACCTTC. Translation: CASSLQWDTNYGYTF.

V and J are TRBV5-6 and TRBJ2-5; D is uncertain. This CDR3 has 13 residues. From germline, CDR1 is SGHDT and CDR2 YYEEEE. The V end lost 4 bases, the J end lost 4 bases, and 11 bases lay between the germline ends. Written as DNA, the CDR3 is TGTGCCAGCAGCCTCACGGTTGGAGAGACCCAGTACTTC. Amino acids: CASSLTVGETQYF. Variable domain in full (rest from reference TRBV5-6 and TRBJ2-5): DAGVTQSPTHLIKTRGQQVTLRCSPKSGHDTVSWYQQALGQGPQFIFQYYEEEERQRGNFPDRFSGHQFPNYSSELNVNALLLGDSALYLCASSLTVGETQYFGPGTRLLVL.

J is TRBJ1-1 and V is TRBV12-5; D is possibly TRBD1 (5 bases). V lost 7 bases and J 3 bases, leaving 18 bases between the germline ends. The CDR3 is 15 residues long. Germline CDR1 is LGHNT and CDR2 is FRNRAP. The CDR3 nucleotides read TGTGCTAGTGCCCAATCCAGGCGGGGGTACACTGAAGCTTTCTTT. This encodes CASAQSRRGYTEAFF.

The J gene is TRBJ2-5, the V gene TRBV19, with D hard to call. From germline, CDR1 is LNHDA and CDR2 SQIVND (reference sequence). CDR3 size: 13 residues. Deletions cut 5 bases from V and 2 bases from J, with 9 bases between. In nucleotides, the CDR3 is TGTGCCAGTAGTTCGACGTCTCAAGAGACCCAGTACTTC. It specifies CASSSTSQETQYF.

The rearrangement joins TRBV9 to TRBJ2-3; D unclear. The V gene lost 7 bases and the J gene lost 2 bases, with 11 bases spanning the gap. This CDR3 comprises 13 residues. Germline CDR1 reads SGDLS; CDR2 reads YYNGEE. CDR3 sequence: CASGDAVTDTQYF. CDR3 DNA: TGTGCCAGCGGCGATGCGGTCACAGATACGCAGTATTTT.

V usage is TRBV19 and J usage is TRBJ1-3; D may be TRBD1 (5 bases). V was trimmed by 5 bases and J by 0 bases, leaving 8 bases between them. The CDR3 sequence is 14 residues long. The germline gives CDR1 LNHDA, CDR2 SQIVND (reference sequence). This chain's CDR3 is CASSQGRSGNTIYF. The CDR3 DNA is TGTGCCAGTAGTCAGGGTCGCTCTGGAAACACCATATATTTT.

The rearrangement uses TRBV4-2 and TRBJ2-1, with 10 bases lining up with TRBD2. Germline V gives CDR1 LGHNA, CDR2 YNFKEQ. V lost 0 bases to trimming and J lost 6 bases; unmatched junction nucleotides: 14. This CDR3 has 19 residues. Written as DNA, the CDR3 is TGTGCCAGCAGCCAAGATCCGTCCGTAGCGGGGGGTCCCGCCAATGAGCAGTTCTTC. Translated, it gives CASSQDPSVAGGPANEQFF.

V gene TRBV5-4 combines with J gene TRBJ1-1, with D possibly TRBD1 on 6 matching bases. The length of the CDR3 is 14 residues. Looked up from germline, CDR1 is SGHNT and CDR2 is YYREEE (reference sequence). V shed 4 bases and J shed 0 bases, with 10 bases lying between them. CDR3 nucleotide sequence: TGTGCCAGCAGCCCCGGGGGCATGAACACTGAAGCTTTCTTT. It encodes CASSPGGMNTEAFF. Full variable domain (outside the CDR3, taken from reference TRBV5-4 and TRBJ1-1): ETGVTQSPTHLIKTRGQQVTLRCSSQSGHNTVSWYQQALGQGPQFIFQYYREEENGRGNFPPRFSGLQFPNYSSELNVNALELDDSALYLCASSPGGMNTEAFFGQGTRLTVV.

V gene TRBV30 combines with J gene TRBJ2-3; tentative D call: TRBD2 (5 bases). Germline CDR1 is GTSNPN and CDR2 is SVGIG (reference sequence). The V gene lost 4 bases and the J gene lost 3 bases, with 8 bases spanning the gap. The CDR3 has 12 amino acids. CDR3 nucleotide sequence: TGTGCCTGGACCGAGGGTACAGATACGCAGTATTTT. It specifies CAWTEGTDTQYF.

The rearrangement uses TRBV10-3 and TRBJ2-3; 10 bases agree with TRBD2. V dropped 10 bases and J dropped 4; count of bases not matched to a gene: 14. This CDR3 contains 16 residues. The germline gives CDR1 ENHRY, CDR2 SYGVKD. The CDR3 is CATSVRTSGFPDTQYF. The CDR3 DNA is TGTGCCACCTCCGTTCGGACTAGCGGTTTCCCAGATACGCAGTATTTT.

The J gene is TRBJ2-5, the V gene TRBV5-4, with 14 positions matching TRBD2. Per germline, CDR1 SGHNT and CDR2 YYREEE (reference sequence). The CDR3 consists of 18 residues. J was trimmed by 0 bases and V by 2 bases; bases with no gene match: 6. CDR3 nucleotides: TGTGCCAGCAGCTTCCGGACTAGCGGGGGGACCTACCAAGAGACCCAGTACTTC. Translation: CASSFRTSGGTYQETQYF.

The genes are TRBV5-6 and TRBJ2-5, with 10 bases aligning to TRBD2. Germline loops: CDR1 SGHDT, CDR2 YYEEEE. V lost 6 bases and J lost 3; bases outside the gene matches: 8. CDR3 length: 15 residues. The CDR3 loop is CASTTSGTSEETQYF. CDR3 nucleotides: TGTGCCAGCACCACTTCCGGGACTAGCGAAGAGACCCAGTACTTC.

The chain recombines TRBV6-6 with TRBJ1-1; 7 nucleotides line up with TRBD1. Germline V gives CDR1 MNHNY, CDR2 SVGAGI (reference sequence). The V gene end was trimmed by 6 bases and the J gene end by 5 bases; junction bases not matched to a gene: 6. The CDR3 contains 13 residues. CDR3 amino acids: CASRNSRGTEAFF. In DNA form, the CDR3 reads TGTGCCAGCAGAAACTCCAGGGGGACTGAAGCTTTCTTT.

The rearrangement uses TRBV5-6 and TRBJ2-3; D is undetermined. CDR3 length: 15 residues. In germline, CDR1 is SGHDT, CDR2 YYEEEE. Trimming left V 4 bases short and J 0 bases short, with 12 bases between. The CDR3 reads CASSPGLTSTDTQYF. DNA of the CDR3: TGTGCCAGCAGCCCGGGCCTTACTAGCACAGATACGCAGTATTTT.

The CDR3 loop is CAISEGENTGELFF. Here the CDR3 DNA reads TGTGCCATCAGTGAGGGGGAGAACACCGGGGAGCTGTTTTTT. This chain joins TRBV10-3 and TRBJ2-2; no firm D call. This CDR3 has 14 amino acids. CDR1 ENHRY and CDR2 SYGVKD come from the germline V gene. V dropped 2 bases and J dropped 1 base, with 5 bases sitting between them.

This chain joins TRBV19 and TRBJ1-5; 10 nucleotides align to TRBD1. Germline assignment: CDR1 LNHDA and CDR2 SQIVND (reference sequence). The CDR3 spans 17 residues. The J segment lost 4 bases and the V segment lost 4 bases, leaving 10 bases of the junction unmatched. The CDR3 region is CASSTTLGQGGNQPQHF. For the CDR3, the DNA is TGTGCCAGTAGTACCACCCTCGGACAGGGGGGAAATCAGCCCCAGCATTTT.

This clone was found once. The chain combines TRBV5-1 with TRBJ2-1; 7 bases line up with TRBD1. The CDR3 is 15 amino acids. Losses at the gene ends were 0 bases for V and 4 bases for J; bases not matched to a gene: 4. The V gene's germline CDR1 is SGHRS and CDR2 YFSETQ. DNA for the CDR3: TGCGCCAGCAGCTTGGGAGGGGGCGGGTACAATGAGCAGTTCTTC. It translates to CASSLGGGGYNEQFF.

V and J are TRBV6-5 and TRBJ2-7, with 11 bases aligning to TRBD2. Germline CDR1 reads MNHEY; CDR2 reads SVGAGI. The CDR3 runs 15 residues. V was pared by 6 bases and J by 0 bases, with 4 bases of the junction left unmatched. Here the CDR3 DNA reads TGTGCCAGCAGGATAGCGGGGGGGACCTCCTACGAGCAGTACTTC. It encodes CASRIAGGTSYEQYF.